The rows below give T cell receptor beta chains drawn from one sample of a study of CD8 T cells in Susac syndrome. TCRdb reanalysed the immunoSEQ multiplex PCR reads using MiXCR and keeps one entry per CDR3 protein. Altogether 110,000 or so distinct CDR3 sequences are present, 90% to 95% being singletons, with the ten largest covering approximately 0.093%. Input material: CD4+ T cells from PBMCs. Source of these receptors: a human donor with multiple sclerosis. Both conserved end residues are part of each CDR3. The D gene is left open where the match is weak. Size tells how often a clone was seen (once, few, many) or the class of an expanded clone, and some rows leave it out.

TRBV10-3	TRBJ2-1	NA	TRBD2	TGTGCCTCCATGAGTAGCGGGGGGGCCGGTATCTACAATGAGCAGTTCTTC	CASMSSGGAGIYNEQFF
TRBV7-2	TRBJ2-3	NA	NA	TGTGCCAGCAGCCAAGAGGCGACCATCTATGTAGATACGCAGTATTTT	CASSQEATIYVDTQYF
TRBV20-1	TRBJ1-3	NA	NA	TGCAGTGTCCTCAGACCTAGCAGAAACACCATATATTTT	CSVLRPSRNTIYF
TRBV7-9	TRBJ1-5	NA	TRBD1	TGTGCCAGCAGCCGCGGGACAGGGGACAATCAGCCCCAGCATTTT	CASSRGTGDNQPQHF
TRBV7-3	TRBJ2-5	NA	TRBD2	TGTGCCAGCAGCGAACTAGCGGGCCGGGAGACCCAGTACTTC	CASSELAGRETQYF
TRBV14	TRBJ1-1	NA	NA	TGTGCCAGCAGCCAAGATCGGGGCAGGTTTAGCGCTGAAGCTTTCTTT	CASSQDRGRFSAEAFF
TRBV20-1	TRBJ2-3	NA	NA	TGCAGTGCCAACTCAAACCTAAAAACTAGCACAGATACGCAGTATTTT	CSANSNLKTSTDTQYF
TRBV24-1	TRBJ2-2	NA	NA	TGTGCCACCAGTGATCTAGGACGGACGAACACCGGGGAGCTGTTTTTT	CATSDLGRTNTGELFF
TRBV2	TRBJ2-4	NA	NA	TGTGCCAGCAGTGAAGGGACAGTAAACATTCAGTACTTC	CASSEGTVNIQYF
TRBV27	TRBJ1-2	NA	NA	TGTGCCAGCAGTTCTCGGGGGCGAGACTATGGCTACACCTTC	CASSSRGRDYGYTF
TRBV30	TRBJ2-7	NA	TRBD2	TGTGCCTGGATCCCGGGAGGGGGGCATGGGATAAAGGGGTACTTC	CAWIPGGGHGIKGYF
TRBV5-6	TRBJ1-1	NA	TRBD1	TGTGCCAGCATCGGACAGGGGCTCACTGAAGCTTTCTTT	CASIGQGLTEAFF
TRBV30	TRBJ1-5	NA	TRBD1	TGTGCCTGGAGTGTAAGGACAGGGGGAAGTCAGCCCCAGCATTTT	CAWSVRTGGSQPQHF
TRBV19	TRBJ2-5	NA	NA	TGTGCCAGTAGTATAGGTTGGGGTGGAGAGACCCAGTACTTC	CASSIGWGGETQYF
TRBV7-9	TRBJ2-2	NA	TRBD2	TGTGCCAGCAACACACTAGCGGGGAGCACCGGGGAGCTGTTTTTT	CASNTLAGSTGELFF
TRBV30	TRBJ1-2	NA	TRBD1	TGTGCCTGGAGTCCCCAGGGGGCGCGGGGCTACACCTTC	CAWSPQGARGYTF
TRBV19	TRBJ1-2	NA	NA	TGTGCCACCAAGGTGGGATATGGCTACACCTTC	CATKVGYGYTF
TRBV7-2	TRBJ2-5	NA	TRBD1	TGTGCCAGCAGCCTCAGGGGACAGGGGGGGACCCAGTACTTC	CASSLRGQGGTQYF
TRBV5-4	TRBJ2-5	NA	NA	TGTGCCAGCAGCGGGGGACCAGGGTACCAAGAGGCCCAGTACTTC	CASSGGPGYQEAQYF
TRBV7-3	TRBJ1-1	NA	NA	TGTGCCAGCAGCGTAACAGGAGCGAACACTGAAGTTTTCTTT	CASSVTGANTEVFF
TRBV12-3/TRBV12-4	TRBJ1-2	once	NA	TGTGCCAGCAGCCCAAGACCCTATGGCTACACCTTC	CASSPRPYGYTF
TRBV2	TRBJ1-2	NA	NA	TGTGCCAGCAGTGAAGGGCAGGACTCTTGGGGGGGCTACACCTTC	CASSEGQDSWGGYTF
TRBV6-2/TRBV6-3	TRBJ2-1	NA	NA	TGTGCCAGCCAGGATTACTACAATGAGCAGTTCTTC	CASQDYYNEQFF
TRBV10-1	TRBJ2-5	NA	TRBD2	TGCGCCAGCAGTGAGATAACTAGCGGAAAAGAGACCCAGTACTTC	CASSEITSGKETQYF
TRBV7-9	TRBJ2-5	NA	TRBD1	TGTGCCAGCAGTTCGAGACAGGGGCAAGAGACCCAGTACTTC	CASSSRQGQETQYF
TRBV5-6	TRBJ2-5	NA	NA	TGTGCCAGCAGCTACTACAGTTCAGAGACCCAGTACTTC	CASSYYSSETQYF
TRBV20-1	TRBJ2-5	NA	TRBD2	TGCAGTGCTTGGGGTCTAGCGGGGACAACACAAGAGACCCAGTACTTC	CSAWGLAGTTQETQYF